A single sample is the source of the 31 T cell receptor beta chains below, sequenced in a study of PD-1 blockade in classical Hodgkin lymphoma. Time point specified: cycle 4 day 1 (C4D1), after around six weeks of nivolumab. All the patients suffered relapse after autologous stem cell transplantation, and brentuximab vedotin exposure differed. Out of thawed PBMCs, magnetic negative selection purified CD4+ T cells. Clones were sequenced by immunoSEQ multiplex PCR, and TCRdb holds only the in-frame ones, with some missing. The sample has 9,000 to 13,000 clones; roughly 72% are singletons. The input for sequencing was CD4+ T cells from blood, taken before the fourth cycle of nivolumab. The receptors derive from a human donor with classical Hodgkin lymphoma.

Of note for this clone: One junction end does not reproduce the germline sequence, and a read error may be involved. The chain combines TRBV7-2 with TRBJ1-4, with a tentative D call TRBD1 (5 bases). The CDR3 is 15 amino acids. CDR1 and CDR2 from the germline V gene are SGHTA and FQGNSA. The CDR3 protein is CASSLAFGGREKLFF. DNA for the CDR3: TGTGCCAGCAGCCTAGCTTTCGGGGGTCGGGAAAAACTGTTTTTT.

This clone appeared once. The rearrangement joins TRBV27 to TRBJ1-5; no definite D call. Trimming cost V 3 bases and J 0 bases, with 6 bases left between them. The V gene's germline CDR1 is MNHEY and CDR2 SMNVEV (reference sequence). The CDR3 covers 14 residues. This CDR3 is CASSFEASNQPQHF. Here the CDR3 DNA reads TGTGCCAGCAGTTTCGAGGCTAGCAATCAGCCCCAGCATTTT.

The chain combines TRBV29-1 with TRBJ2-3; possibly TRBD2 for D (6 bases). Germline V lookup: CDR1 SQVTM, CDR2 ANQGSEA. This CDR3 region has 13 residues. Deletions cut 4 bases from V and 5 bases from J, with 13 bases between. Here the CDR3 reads CSVGRGTGDTQYF. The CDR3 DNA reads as TGCAGCGTTGGTCGGGGGACGGGAGATACGCAGTATTTT.

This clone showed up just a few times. In nucleotides, the CDR3 is TGTGCCAGCAGTTCGCCTACGAACACTGAAGCTTTCTTT. Translated, it gives CASSSPTNTEAFF. The V gene is TRBV25-1, the J gene TRBJ1-1; D gene unclear. Germline CDR1 MGHDK, CDR2 SYGVNS. The length of the CDR3 is 13 residues. The germline V and J ends were trimmed by 5 bases and 1 base, with 8 bases remaining between them.

DNA for the CDR3: TGCGCCAGCACAACAGGGAATCACCAAGAGACCCAGTACTTC. It is translated as CASTTGNHQETQYF. J is TRBJ2-5 and V is TRBV5-1, with D possibly TRBD1 on 6 matching bases. CDR1 and CDR2 (germline): SGHRS, YFSETQ. V was pared by 6 bases and J by 0 bases, with 12 bases between. This CDR3 comprises 14 residues. Looking up the rest from reference TRBV5-1 and TRBJ2-5 gives the full variable domain: KAGVTQTPRYLIKTRGQQVTLSCSPISGHRSVSWYQQTPGQGLQFLFEYFSETQRNKGNFPGRFSGRQFSNSRSEMNVSTLELGDSALYLCASTTGNHQETQYFGPGTRLLVL.

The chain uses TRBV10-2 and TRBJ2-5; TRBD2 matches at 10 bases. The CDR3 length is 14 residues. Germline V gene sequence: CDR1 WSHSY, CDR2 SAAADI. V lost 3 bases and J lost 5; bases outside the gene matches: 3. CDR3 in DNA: TGCGCCAGCAGTGACCTAGCGGGAGAGGAGACCCAGTACTTC. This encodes CASSDLAGEETQYF.

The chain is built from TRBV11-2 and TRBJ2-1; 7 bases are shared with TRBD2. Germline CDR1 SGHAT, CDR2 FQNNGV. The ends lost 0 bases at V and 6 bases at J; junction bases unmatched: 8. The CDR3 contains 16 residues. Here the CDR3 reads CASSLDRDPGGNEQFF. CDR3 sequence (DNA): TGTGCCAGCAGCTTAGATCGGGACCCGGGGGGCAATGAGCAGTTCTTC.

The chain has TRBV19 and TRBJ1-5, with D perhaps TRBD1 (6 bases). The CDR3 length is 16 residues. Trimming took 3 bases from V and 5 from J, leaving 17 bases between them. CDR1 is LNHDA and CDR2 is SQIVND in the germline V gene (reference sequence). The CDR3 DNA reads TGTGCCAGTAGTATTCTTTCGGGACACCTCTATCAGCCCCAGCATTTT. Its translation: CASSILSGHLYQPQHF.

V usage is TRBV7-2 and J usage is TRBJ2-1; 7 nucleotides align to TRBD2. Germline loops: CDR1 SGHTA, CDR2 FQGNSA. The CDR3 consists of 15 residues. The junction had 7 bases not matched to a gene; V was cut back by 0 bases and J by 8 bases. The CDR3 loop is CASSLAGGDSDEQFF. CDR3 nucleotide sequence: TGTGCCAGCAGCTTAGCGGGGGGGGATAGTGATGAGCAGTTCTTC.

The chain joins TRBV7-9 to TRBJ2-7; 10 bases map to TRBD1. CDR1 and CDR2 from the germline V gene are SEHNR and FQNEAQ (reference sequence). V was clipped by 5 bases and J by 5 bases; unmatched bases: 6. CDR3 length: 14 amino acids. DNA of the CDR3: TGTGCCAGCAGCCCGGGACAGGGGTCCCACGAGCAGTACTTC. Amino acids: CASSPGQGSHEQYF. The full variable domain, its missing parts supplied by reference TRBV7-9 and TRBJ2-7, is DTGVSQNPRHKITKRGQNVTFRCDPISEHNRLYWYRQTLGQGPEFLTYFQNEAQLEKSRLLSDRFSAERPKGSFSTLEIQRTEQGDSAMYLCASSPGQGSHEQYFGPGTRLTVT.

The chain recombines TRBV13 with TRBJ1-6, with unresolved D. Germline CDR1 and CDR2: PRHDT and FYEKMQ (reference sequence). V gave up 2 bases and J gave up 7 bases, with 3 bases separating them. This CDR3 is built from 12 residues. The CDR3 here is CASSLINSPLHF. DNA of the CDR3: TGTGCCAGCAGCTTAATAAATTCACCCCTCCACTTT.

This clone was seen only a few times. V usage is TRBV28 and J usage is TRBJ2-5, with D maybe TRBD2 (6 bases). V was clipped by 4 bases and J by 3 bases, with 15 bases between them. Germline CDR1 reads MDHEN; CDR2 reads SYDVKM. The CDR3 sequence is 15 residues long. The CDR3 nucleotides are TGTGCCAGCAGTTACCCTAGTCCGGGGGAAGAGACCCAGTACTTC. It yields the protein CASSYPSPGEETQYF.

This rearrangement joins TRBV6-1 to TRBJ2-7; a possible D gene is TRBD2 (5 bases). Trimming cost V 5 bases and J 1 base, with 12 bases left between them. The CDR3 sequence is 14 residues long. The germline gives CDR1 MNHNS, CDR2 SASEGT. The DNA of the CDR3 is TGTGCCAGCAGTCCCCGGACTGATTCCTACGAGCAGTACTTC. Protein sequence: CASSPRTDSYEQYF.

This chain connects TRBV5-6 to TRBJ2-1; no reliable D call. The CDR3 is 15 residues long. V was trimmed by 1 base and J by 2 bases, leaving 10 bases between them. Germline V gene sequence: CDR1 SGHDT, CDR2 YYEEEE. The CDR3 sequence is CASSLKGFPYNEQFF. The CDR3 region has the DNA TGTGCCAGCAGCTTGAAAGGGTTCCCCTACAATGAGCAGTTCTTC.

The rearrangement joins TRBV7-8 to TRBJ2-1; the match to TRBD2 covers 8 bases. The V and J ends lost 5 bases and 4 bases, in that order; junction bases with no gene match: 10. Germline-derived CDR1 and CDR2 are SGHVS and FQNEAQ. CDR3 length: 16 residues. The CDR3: CASSPTGGLAYNEQFF. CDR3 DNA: TGTGCCAGCAGCCCTACCGGTGGACTAGCATACAATGAGCAGTTCTTC.

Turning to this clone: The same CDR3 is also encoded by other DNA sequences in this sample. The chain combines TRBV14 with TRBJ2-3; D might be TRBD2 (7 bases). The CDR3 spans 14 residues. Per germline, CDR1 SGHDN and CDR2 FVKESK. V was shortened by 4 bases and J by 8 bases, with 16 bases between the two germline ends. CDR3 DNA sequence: TGTGCCAGCAGCCCGTTGGGGGGGGCTGGTACGCAGTATTTT. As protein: CASSPLGGAGTQYF.

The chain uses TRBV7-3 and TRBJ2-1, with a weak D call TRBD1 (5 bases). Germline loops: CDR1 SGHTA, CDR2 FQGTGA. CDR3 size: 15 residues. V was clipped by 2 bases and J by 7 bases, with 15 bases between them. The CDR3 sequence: CASSLGPQGGNEQFF. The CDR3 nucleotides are TGTGCCAGCAGCTTAGGACCTCAGGGTGGAAATGAGCAGTTCTTC.

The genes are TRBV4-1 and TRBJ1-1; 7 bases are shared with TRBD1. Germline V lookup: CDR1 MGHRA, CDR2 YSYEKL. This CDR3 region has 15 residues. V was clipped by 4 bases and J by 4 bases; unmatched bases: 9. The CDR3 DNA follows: TGCGCCAGCAGCCCGAAGGCAGGGGGTACCACTGAAGCTTTCTTT. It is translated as CASSPKAGGTTEAFF.

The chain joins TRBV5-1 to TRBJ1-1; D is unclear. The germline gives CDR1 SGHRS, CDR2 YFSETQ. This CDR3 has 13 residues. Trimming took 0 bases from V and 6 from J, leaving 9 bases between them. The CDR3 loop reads CASSLGQDAEAFF. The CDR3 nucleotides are TGCGCCAGCAGCTTGGGCCAAGACGCTGAAGCTTTCTTT.

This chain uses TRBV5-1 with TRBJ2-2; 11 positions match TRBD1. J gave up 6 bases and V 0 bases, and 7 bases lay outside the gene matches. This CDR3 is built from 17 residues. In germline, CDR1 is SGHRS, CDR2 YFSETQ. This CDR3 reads CASSLETPGQGAGELFF. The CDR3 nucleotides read TGCGCCAGCAGCTTGGAGACACCGGGACAGGGGGCCGGGGAGCTGTTTTTT.

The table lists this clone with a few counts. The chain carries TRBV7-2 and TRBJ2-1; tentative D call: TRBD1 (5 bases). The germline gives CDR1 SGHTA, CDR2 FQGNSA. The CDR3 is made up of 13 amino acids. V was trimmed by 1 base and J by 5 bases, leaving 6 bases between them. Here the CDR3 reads CASSLGQNNEQFF. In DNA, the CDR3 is TGTGCCAGCAGCTTAGGACAGAACAATGAGCAGTTCTTC.

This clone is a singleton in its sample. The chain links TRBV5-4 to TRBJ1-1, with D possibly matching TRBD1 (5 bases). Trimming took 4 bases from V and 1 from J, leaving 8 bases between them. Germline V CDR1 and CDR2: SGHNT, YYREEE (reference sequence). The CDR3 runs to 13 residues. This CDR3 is CASSHDRNTEAFF. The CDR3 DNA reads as TGTGCCAGCAGCCACGACAGGAACACTGAAGCTTTCTTT.

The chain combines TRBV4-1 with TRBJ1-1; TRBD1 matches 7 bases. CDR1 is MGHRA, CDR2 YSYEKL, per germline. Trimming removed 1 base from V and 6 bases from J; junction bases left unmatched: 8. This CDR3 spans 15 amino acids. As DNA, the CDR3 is TGCGCCAGCAGCCAAGTGGGAACAGGGGACCCTGAAGCTTTCTTT. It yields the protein CASSQVGTGDPEAFF.

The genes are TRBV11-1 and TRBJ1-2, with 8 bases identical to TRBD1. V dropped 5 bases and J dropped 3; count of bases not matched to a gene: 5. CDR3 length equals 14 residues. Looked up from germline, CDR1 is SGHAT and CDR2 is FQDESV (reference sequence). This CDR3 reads CASSPYRGDYGYTF. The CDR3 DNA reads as TGTGCCAGCAGCCCCTACAGGGGGGACTATGGCTACACCTTC.

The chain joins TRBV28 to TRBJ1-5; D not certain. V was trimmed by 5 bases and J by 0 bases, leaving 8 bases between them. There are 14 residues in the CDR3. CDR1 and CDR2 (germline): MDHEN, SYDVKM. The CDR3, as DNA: TGTGCCAGCAGTAATATGGGTAGCAATCAGCCCCAGCATTTT. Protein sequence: CASSNMGSNQPQHF.

CDR3 sequence (DNA): TGTGGCACGGGTGGTAGGGGGTATCAGCCCCAGCATTTT. As protein: CGTGGRGYQPQHF. The chain combines TRBV28 with TRBJ1-5; perhaps TRBD1 as D (6 bases). The CDR3 consists of 13 residues. CDR1 MDHEN and CDR2 SYDVKM come from the germline V gene.

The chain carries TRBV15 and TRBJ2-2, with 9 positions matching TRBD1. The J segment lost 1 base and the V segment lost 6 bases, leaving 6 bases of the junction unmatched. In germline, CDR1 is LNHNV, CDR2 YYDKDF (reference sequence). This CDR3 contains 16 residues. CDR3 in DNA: TGTGCCACCAGGAATCCGGGACAGGGGAACACCGGGGAGCTGTTTTTT. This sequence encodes CATRNPGQGNTGELFF.

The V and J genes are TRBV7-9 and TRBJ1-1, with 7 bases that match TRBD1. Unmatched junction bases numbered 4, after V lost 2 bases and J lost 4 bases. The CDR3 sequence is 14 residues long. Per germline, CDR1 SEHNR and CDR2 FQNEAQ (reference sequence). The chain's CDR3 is CASSLRGGGTEAFF. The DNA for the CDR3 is TGTGCCAGCAGCTTAAGAGGGGGCGGCACTGAAGCTTTCTTT.

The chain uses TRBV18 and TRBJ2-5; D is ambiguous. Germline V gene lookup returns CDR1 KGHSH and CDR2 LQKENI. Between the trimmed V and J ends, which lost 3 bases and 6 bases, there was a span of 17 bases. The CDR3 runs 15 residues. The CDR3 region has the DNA TGTGCCAGCTCACCCCCGGTGGATGTGGGGAAGACCCAGTACTTC. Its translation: CASSPPVDVGKTQYF.

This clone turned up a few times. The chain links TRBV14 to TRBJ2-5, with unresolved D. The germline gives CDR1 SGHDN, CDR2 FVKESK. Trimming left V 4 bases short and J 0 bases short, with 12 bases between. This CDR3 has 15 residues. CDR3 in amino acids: CASSLSKGYQETQYF. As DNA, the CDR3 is TGTGCCAGCAGCCTATCTAAGGGATACCAAGAGACCCAGTACTTC.

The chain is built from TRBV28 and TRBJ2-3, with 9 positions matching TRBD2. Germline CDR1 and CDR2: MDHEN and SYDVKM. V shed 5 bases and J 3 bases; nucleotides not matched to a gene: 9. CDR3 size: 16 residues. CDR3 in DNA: TGTGCCAGCAGTCCCGGGGCGGGAGGGGTTACAGATACGCAGTATTTT. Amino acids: CASSPGAGGVTDTQYF. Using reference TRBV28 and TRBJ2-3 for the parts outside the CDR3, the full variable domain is DVKVTQSSRYLVKRTGEKVFLECVQDMDHENMFWYRQDPGLGLRLIYFSYDVKMKEKGDIPEGYSVSREKKERFSLILESASTNQTSMYLCASSPGAGGVTDTQYFGPGTRLTVL.